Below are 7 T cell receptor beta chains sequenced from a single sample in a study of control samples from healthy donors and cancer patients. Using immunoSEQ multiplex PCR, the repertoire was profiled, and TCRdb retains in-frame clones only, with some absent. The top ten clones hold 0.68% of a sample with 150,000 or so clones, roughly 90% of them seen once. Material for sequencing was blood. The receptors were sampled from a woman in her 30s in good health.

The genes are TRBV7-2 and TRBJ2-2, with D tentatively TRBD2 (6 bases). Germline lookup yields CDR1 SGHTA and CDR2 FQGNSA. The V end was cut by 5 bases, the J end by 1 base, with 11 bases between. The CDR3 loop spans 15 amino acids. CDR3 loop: CASSLGTWNTGELFF. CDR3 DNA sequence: TGTGCCAGCAGCCTCGGGACTTGGAACACCGGGGAGCTGTTTTTT.

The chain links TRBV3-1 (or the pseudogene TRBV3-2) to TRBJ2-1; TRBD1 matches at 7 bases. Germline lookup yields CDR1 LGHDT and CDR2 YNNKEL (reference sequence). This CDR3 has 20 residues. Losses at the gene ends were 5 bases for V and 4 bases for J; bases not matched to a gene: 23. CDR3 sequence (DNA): TGTGCCAGCAGCTCCTTCGCCAGGGGGTGCGGGCCGGAACCTTACAATGAGCAGTTCTTC. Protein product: CASSSFARGCGPEPYNEQFF.

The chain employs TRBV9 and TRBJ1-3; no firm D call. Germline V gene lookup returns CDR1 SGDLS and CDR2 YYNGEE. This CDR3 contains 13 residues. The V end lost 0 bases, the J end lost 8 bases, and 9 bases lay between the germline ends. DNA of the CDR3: TGTGCCAGCAGCGTAGTGGGCAGTCACACCATATATTTT. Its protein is CASSVVGSHTIYF.

CDR3 DNA sequence: TGTGCCAGCAGCCAAGATCCGGGGAGGGGGGCACCCGGGGAGCTGTTTTTT. It yields the protein CASSQDPGRGAPGELFF. The V and J genes are TRBV4-2 and TRBJ2-2; weak D call: TRBD2 (7 bases). With 0 bases removed from V and 6 bases from J, the gap between germline ends came to 17 bases. Germline CDR1 reads LGHNA; CDR2 reads YNFKEQ. The CDR3 loop spans 17 amino acids.

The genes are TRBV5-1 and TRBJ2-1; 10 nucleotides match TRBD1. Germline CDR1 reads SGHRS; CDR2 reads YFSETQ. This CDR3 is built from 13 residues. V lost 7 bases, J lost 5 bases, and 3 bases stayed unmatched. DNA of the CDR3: TGCGCCAGCGGACAGGGGGTGAACAATGAGCAGTTCTTC. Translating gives CASGQGVNNEQFF.

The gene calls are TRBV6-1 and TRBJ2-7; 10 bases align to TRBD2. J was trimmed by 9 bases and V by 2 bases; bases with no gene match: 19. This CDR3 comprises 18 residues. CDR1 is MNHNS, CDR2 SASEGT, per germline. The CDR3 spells CASSERFVALAGVIVQYF. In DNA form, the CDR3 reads TGTGCCAGCAGTGAACGATTTGTCGCGCTAGCGGGAGTGATTGTGCAGTACTTC.

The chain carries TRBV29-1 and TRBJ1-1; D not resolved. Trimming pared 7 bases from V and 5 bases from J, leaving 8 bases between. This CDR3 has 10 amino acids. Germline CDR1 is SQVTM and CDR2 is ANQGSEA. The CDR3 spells CSAGITEAFF. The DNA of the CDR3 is TGCAGCGCCGGTATAACTGAAGCTTTCTTT.